This record looks at one TCR beta chain sequence and its context. This clonotype came up many times. Its antigen has not been determined. There are no base qualities to consult, and no much larger clone falls within one base. This entry belongs to a study of T-cell reconstitution after alpha-beta-depleted transplantation in children (dated by TCRdb to about 2016). In the study overall: Using TCR repertoire profiling, the study quantitatively followed how T-cell immune reconstitution unfolded in children after TCRalphabeta/CD19-depleted allogeneic hematopoietic cell transplantation. Broader findings and caveats from the paper: The apparently early recovery of alphabetaT-cell counts about two months after transplant reportedly depended on only several hundred rapidly expanded clones that came from non-depleted graft cells. In some patients, high TCRbeta diversity at day 60 was attributed to recipient T cells and intrathymic progenitors that had survived conditioning. Hyperexpanded clone frequencies declined over subsequent months; after one year, T-cell counts and TCRbeta diversity were mostly attributed to newly produced T cells.

The intended sense of this specimen's treatment or condition label: allogeneic hematopoietic cell transplantation with graft depleted of TCRalphabeta T cells and CD19 B cells. The transplant recipients were children given TCRalphabeta/CD19-depleted allogeneic hematopoietic cell grafts. From the cysteine up to the phenylalanine, the CDR3 has a length of 15 residues. Just CDR3 DNA is preserved here, 45 bases in frame from base 1. A distance of 12 bases separates the germline ends of V and J, which lose 4 bases and 2 bases respectively. Via the germline V gene, CDR1 is MGHRA and CDR2 YSYEKL. Libraries were constructed by PCR. The instrument was an Illumina HiSeq 2500. Molecular barcoding was employed in the preparation of TCR libraries, with unique molecular identifiers being used to normalize TCRbeta repertoire quantification. TCRdb handled the public reads itself, with Q25 trimming in fastp and clone calling in MiXCR, and kept productive beta chains. Rows matching on CDR3 protein sequence are summarized as one entry with the most common DNA and genes. This sample comprises more than 200,000 distinct CDR3 sequences, approximately 24% of them detected only once. The ten largest clones represent about 5% of the sample.

The receptor chain draws on TRBV4-1 and TRBJ1-5; the D gene is perhaps TRBD1, on 6 matching bases. The source material was PBMCs, mostly from graft donor cells, sampled 360 days after TCRalphabeta/CD19-depleted stem cell transplant. This clonotype was sampled from a female patient aged 2 to 10 who had a stem cell transplant for congenital amegakaryocytic thrombocytopenia, so the T cells may come from the graft donor. The DNA sequence follows: TGCGCCAGCAGCCGGGAGGGGGGCCGCAATCAGCCCCAGCATTTT. Its coded protein is CASSREGGRNQPQHF.